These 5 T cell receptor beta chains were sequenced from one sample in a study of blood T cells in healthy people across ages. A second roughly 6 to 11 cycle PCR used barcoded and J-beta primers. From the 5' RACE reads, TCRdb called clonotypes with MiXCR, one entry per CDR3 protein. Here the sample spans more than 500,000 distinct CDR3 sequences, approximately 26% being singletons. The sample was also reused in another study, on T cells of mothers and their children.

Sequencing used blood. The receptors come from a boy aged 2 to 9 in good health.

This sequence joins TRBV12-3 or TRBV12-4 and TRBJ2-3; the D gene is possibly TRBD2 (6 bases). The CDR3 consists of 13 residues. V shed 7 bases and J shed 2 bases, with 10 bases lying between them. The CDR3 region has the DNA TGTGCCAGCACTCCGGGGGACACAGATACGCAGTATTTT. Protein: CASTPGDTDTQYF.

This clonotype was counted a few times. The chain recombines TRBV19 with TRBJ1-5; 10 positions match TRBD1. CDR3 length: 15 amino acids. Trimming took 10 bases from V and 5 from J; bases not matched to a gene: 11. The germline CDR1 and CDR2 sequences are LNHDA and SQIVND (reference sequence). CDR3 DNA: TGTGCCACCAGGGTGACAGGGGGCATTTATCAGCCCCAGCATTTT. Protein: CATRVTGGIYQPQHF.

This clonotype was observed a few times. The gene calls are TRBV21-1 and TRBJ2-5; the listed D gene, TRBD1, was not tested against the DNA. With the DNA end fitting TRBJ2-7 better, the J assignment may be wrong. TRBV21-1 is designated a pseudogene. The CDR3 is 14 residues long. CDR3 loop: CASTQAEGAYEQYF. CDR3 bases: TGTGCCAGCACTCAAGCGGAGGGGGCCTACGAGCAGTACTTC.

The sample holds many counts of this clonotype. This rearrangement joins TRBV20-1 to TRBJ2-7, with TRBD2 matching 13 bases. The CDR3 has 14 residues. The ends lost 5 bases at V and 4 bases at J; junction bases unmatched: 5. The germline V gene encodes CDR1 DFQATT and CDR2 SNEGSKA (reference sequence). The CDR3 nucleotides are TGCAGTGCTGACCCGGGACTAGCGGGATACGAGCAGTACTTC. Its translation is CSADPGLAGYEQYF.

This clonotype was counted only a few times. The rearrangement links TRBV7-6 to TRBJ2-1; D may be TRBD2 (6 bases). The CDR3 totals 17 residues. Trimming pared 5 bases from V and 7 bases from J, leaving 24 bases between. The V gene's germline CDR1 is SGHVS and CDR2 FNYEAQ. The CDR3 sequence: CASSLEGGPGPLNEQFF. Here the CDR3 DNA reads TGTGCCAGCAGCCTAGAAGGAGGGCCCGGACCTTTGAATGAGCAGTTCTTC.